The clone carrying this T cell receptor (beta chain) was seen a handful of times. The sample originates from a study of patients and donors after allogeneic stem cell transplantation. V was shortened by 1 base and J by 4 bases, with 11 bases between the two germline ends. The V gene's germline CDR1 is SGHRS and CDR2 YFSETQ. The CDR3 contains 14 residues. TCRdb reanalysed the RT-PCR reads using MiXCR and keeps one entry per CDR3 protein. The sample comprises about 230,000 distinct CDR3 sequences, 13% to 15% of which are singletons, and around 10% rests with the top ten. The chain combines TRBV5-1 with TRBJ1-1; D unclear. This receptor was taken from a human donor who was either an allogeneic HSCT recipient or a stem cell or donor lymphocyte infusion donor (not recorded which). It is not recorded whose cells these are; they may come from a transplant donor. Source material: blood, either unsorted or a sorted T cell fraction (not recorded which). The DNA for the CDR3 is TGCGCCAGCAGCTTGCGGGGTTCAGGCACTGAAGCTTTCTTT. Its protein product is CASSLRGSGTEAFF.